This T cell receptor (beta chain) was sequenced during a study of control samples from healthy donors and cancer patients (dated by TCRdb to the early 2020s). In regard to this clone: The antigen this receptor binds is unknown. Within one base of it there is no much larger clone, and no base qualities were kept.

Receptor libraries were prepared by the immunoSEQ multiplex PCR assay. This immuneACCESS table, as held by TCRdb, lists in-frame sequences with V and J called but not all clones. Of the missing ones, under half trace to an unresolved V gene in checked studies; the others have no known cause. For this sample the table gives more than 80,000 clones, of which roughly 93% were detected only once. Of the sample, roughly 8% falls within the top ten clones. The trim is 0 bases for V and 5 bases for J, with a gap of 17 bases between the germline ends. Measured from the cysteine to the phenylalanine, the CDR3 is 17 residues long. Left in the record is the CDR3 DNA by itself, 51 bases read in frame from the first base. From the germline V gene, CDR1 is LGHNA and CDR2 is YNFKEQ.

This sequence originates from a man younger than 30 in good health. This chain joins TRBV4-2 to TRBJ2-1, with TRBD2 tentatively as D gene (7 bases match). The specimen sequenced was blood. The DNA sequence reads TGTGCCAGCAGCCAAGATGCGGCGGCGGGGGCTAACAATGAGCAGTTCTTC. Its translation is CASSQDAAAGANNEQFF.